Presented here are 28 T cell receptor beta chains from one specimen sequenced in a study of T cells in Graves' hyperthyroidism and ophthalmopathy (dated by TCRdb to between 2018 and 2020). To prepare the library, multiplex PCR was applied. These reads were obtained on an Illumina HiSeq 2000. TCR beta CDR3 regions were amplified from RNA transcripts. For the first round of RT-PCR on the TCR CDR3, the HTBI primer set was used together with the Qiagen OneStep RT-PCR kit. In TCRdb, the public reads were trimmed at Q25 with fastp and aligned with MiXCR, with productive beta chains retained. Rows matching on CDR3 protein sequence are summarized as one entry with the most common DNA and genes. The sample table shows 350,000 to 400,000 distinct CDR3 sequences, and 11% to 15% are seen once. Of the sample, around 10% falls within the top ten clones. The sample was blood. The receptor source for this set is a woman aged 55-75 years with Graves' hyperthyroidism.

V is TRBV27 and J is TRBJ2-1; D is ambiguous. Trimming removed 3 bases at V and 7 bases at J, with 4 bases between. CDR3 size: 11 residues. Germline V lookup: CDR1 MNHEY, CDR2 SMNVEV (reference sequence). The CDR3 here is CASSLMNEQFF. CDR3 in DNA: TGTGCCAGCAGTTTGATGAATGAGCAGTTCTTC.

This clonotype was seen ten or more times. V gene TRBV12-5 combines with J gene TRBJ2-2; 8 bases fit TRBD2. With V trimmed by 4 bases and J by 4 bases, 11 bases remained unmatched. The length of the CDR3 is 17 residues. From germline, CDR1 is LGHNT and CDR2 FRNRAP. This CDR3 reads CASGSPSTSAGTGELFF. CDR3 in DNA: TGTGCTAGTGGTTCCCCGTCGACTAGCGCGGGCACCGGGGAGCTGTTTTTT.

The chain links TRBV19 to TRBJ2-7; no clear D gene. The CDR3 covers 13 residues. Germline V CDR1 and CDR2: LNHDA, SQIVND (reference sequence). Trimming stripped 8 bases from V and 0 bases from J, with 11 bases between. The CDR3 region has the DNA TGTGCCAGTGGTTTAGGCAGCTCCTACGAGCAGTACTTC. Its translation: CASGLGSSYEQYF.

This clonotype was seen at least ten times. This chain uses TRBV11-3 with TRBJ2-7; D is uncertain. The CDR3 has 15 amino acids. Germline CDR1 is SGHNT and CDR2 is YENEEA. V was shortened by 4 bases and J by 6 bases, with 19 bases between the two germline ends. In DNA form, the CDR3 reads TGTGCCAGCAGCTCCACCGATCTTCTAGGTCGCGAGCAGTACTTC. Residues: CASSSTDLLGREQYF.

This clonotype was seen at least ten times. The chain couples TRBV29-1 to TRBJ2-3; no definite D call. This CDR3 is 13 amino acids long. The V gene's germline CDR1 is SQVTM and CDR2 ANQGSEA. Trimming shortened V by 3 bases and J by 0 bases, and 7 bases separated the two germline ends. Here the CDR3 reads CSVDLASTDTQYF. CDR3 nucleotide sequence: TGCAGCGTTGATTTGGCGAGCACAGATACGCAGTATTTT.

This chain links TRBV27 with TRBJ1-5; D is perhaps TRBD1 (6 bases). The ends were cut back, 4 bases at V and 3 bases at J, with 10 bases in the middle. The CDR3 has 14 residues. Looked up from germline, CDR1 is MNHEY and CDR2 is SMNVEV (reference sequence). The DNA of the CDR3 is TGTGCCAGCAGTTCCAGGGGTCTCAATCAGCCCCAGCATTTT. This gives the protein CASSSRGLNQPQHF.

This clonotype has ten or more counts. The chain links TRBV7-9 to TRBJ2-7; 9 bases are shared with TRBD2. V shed 4 bases and J 3 bases; nucleotides not matched to a gene: 22. The CDR3 is 20 residues long. Germline V CDR1 and CDR2: SEHNR, FQNEAQ (reference sequence). The CDR3 bases are TGTGCCAGCAGCTACCCAGGGTACGAGGCTAGCGGGGCCTTGAGCTACGAGCAGTACTTC. Encoded protein: CASSYPGYEASGALSYEQYF.

This clonotype was observed many times. The chain links TRBV20-1 to TRBJ2-3, with 9 bases lining up with TRBD1. Germline V gene data show CDR1 as DFQATT and CDR2 as SNEGSKA (reference sequence). This CDR3 comprises 13 residues. Losses at the gene ends were 5 bases for V and 2 bases for J; bases not matched to a gene: 2. The CDR3 DNA reads TGCAGTGCTGGACAGGGGAACACAGATACGCAGTATTTT. Translation gives CSAGQGNTDTQYF.

This clonotype was found many times. V is TRBV3-1 and J is TRBJ2-1, with 10 bases matching TRBD2. Per the germline V gene, CDR1 is LGHDT and CDR2 is YNNKEL (reference sequence). With 4 bases clipped from V and 15 bases from J, the junction kept 9 bases outside the gene matches. The CDR3 totals 13 residues. CDR3 region: CASSLTLAGERFF. Written as DNA, the CDR3 is TGTGCCAGCAGCCTCACCCTAGCGGGGGAAAGGTTCTTC.

This clonotype was counted at least ten times. The gene calls are TRBV24-1 and TRBJ1-1, with unresolved D. V shed 0 bases and J shed 8 bases, with 21 bases lying between them. The germline gives CDR1 KGHDR, CDR2 SFDVKD. This CDR3 has 17 amino acids. The CDR3 sequence: CATSDLLSALLNCEAFF. CDR3 DNA sequence: TGTGCCACCAGTGATTTGCTTTCCGCTCTCCTAAACTGCGAAGCTTTCTTT.

The rearrangement links TRBV20-1 to TRBJ2-2; 10 positions agree with TRBD2. Germline values: CDR1 DFQATT, CDR2 SNEGSKA (reference sequence). This CDR3 has 16 amino acids. The J segment lost 2 bases and the V segment lost 3 bases, leaving 6 bases of the junction unmatched. CDR3 in amino acids: CSARPSGSANTGELFF. CDR3 coding DNA: TGCAGTGCTAGGCCTAGCGGGAGCGCTAACACCGGGGAGCTGTTTTTT.

This chain's CDR3 is CASSAGTMGPETQYF. The CDR3 DNA sequence: TGTGCCAGTAGTGCCGGGACAATGGGGCCAGAGACCCAGTACTTC. The chain links TRBV19 to TRBJ2-5, with D tentatively TRBD1 (6 bases). Trimming pared 5 bases from V and 4 bases from J, leaving 17 bases between. The CDR3 covers 15 residues. Per germline, CDR1 LNHDA and CDR2 SQIVND (reference sequence).

This clonotype has a handful of counts. The J gene is TRBJ2-1, the V gene TRBV9; possibly TRBD1 for D (6 bases). Germline V gives CDR1 SGDLS, CDR2 YYNGEE. The CDR3 has 15 amino acids. Trimming took off 0 bases at V and 9 bases at J, with 16 bases between the two ends. The CDR3 region has the DNA TGTGCCAGCAGCGTAGGAGGAGTCGACAGGCGTGAGCAGTTCTTC. Amino acid sequence: CASSVGGVDRREQFF. The complete variable domain, with remaining parts taken from reference TRBV9 and TRBJ2-1, reads DSGVTQTPKHLITATGQRVTLRCSPRSGDLSVYWYQQSLDQGLQFLIQYYNGEERAKGNILERFSAQQFPDLHSELNLSSLELGDSALYFCASSVGGVDRREQFFGPGTRLTVL.

This clonotype was observed at least ten times. This chain joins TRBV7-9 and TRBJ2-3; TRBD2 aligns across 11 bases. Germline V lookup: CDR1 SEHNR, CDR2 FQNEAQ (reference sequence). The length of the CDR3 is 17 residues. The V gene end was trimmed by 5 bases and the J gene end by 6 bases; junction bases not matched to a gene: 13. DNA of the CDR3: TGTGCCAGCAGCCGCACGGGACTAGCGGTGGGGGGGGATACGCAGTATTTT. Its translation is CASSRTGLAVGGDTQYF.

This clonotype was observed many times. V is TRBV3-1 and J is TRBJ2-1, with 10 bases aligning to TRBD2. This CDR3 region has 13 residues. Germline CDR1 is LGHDT and CDR2 is YNNKEL (reference sequence). J gave up 9 bases and V 4 bases, and 3 bases lay outside the gene matches. The CDR3 loop is CASSLRLAGEQFF. The CDR3 DNA is TGTGCCAGCAGCCTCCGACTAGCGGGTGAGCAGTTCTTC.

The chain recombines TRBV28 with TRBJ1-5; TRBD1 might be the D (6 bases). CDR1 is MDHEN and CDR2 is SYDVKM in the germline V gene. V lost 6 bases and J 2 bases, leaving 26 bases between the germline ends. This CDR3 has 19 amino acids. CDR3 sequence reads: CASRPSPRGPGYRNQPQHF. The CDR3 coding sequence is TGTGCCAGCAGACCTTCGCCCAGGGGACCCGGATATCGCAATCAGCCCCAGCATTTT.

This clonotype was counted a few times. V and J are TRBV10-3 and TRBJ1-2; D is unclear. The CDR3 runs 14 residues. Germline V gives CDR1 ENHRY, CDR2 SYGVKD. Trimming took 4 bases from V and 4 from J, leaving 13 bases between them. This chain's CDR3 is CAISAVEGGYGYTF. The CDR3, as DNA: TGTGCCATCAGTGCGGTTGAGGGAGGCTATGGCTACACCTTC.

This clonotype was observed at least ten times. The rearrangement joins TRBV5-1 to TRBJ2-1; 10 bases map to TRBD2. With V trimmed by 5 bases and J by 2 bases, 4 bases remained unmatched. CDR3 length: 15 residues. CDR1 and CDR2 (germline): SGHRS, YFSETQ. CDR3 amino acids: CASRSAGGAYNEQFF. Here the CDR3 DNA reads TGCGCCAGCAGGTCAGCGGGAGGGGCCTACAATGAGCAGTTCTTC.

V usage is TRBV5-1 and J usage is TRBJ2-1, with TRBD2 identical over 13 bases. The germline CDR1 and CDR2 sequences are SGHRS and YFSETQ. After removal of 0 bases from V and 5 bases from J, the junction contained 8 bases not matched to a gene. The CDR3 is 18 residues long. CDR3 in amino acids: CASSLERLGLAGNNEQFF. CDR3 coding DNA: TGCGCCAGCAGCTTGGAGCGATTGGGACTAGCGGGAAACAATGAGCAGTTCTTC.

This clonotype was observed many times. The chain couples TRBV10-3 to TRBJ2-7, with D perhaps assigned TRBD1 or TRBD2 (5 bases each). The CDR3 covers 12 residues. With 2 bases removed from V and 3 bases from J, the gap between germline ends came to 5 bases. Germline V gene sequence: CDR1 ENHRY, CDR2 SYGVKD. The CDR3 spells CAISEGGYEQYF. CDR3 in DNA: TGTGCCATCAGTGAGGGGGGCTACGAGCAGTACTTC.

This clonotype was detected many times. The rearrangement uses TRBV12-3 or TRBV12-4 and TRBJ2-1; 12 bases are shared with TRBD2. J gave up 4 bases and V 6 bases, and 4 bases lay outside the gene matches. This CDR3 has 15 residues. The CDR3: CASRGGTSGYNEQFF. The CDR3 nucleotides are TGTGCCAGCAGGGGCGGGACTAGCGGGTACAATGAGCAGTTCTTC.

The sample holds many counts of this clonotype. The junction and the germline gene differ at one end; a read error may be behind it. The V and J genes are TRBV20-1 and TRBJ2-7; either TRBD1 or TRBD2 may supply D (5 bases each). The CDR3 has 13 residues. Germline CDR1 and CDR2: DFQATT and SNEGSKA (reference sequence). CDR3: CSARGENTLEQYF. For the CDR3, the DNA is TGCAGTGCCAGAGGGGAGAATACCCTGGAGCAGTACTTC.

This clonotype was recorded many times. The V gene is TRBV12-5, the J gene TRBJ2-2; 8 bases map to TRBD2. The junction had 3 bases not matched to a gene; V was cut back by 1 base and J by 2 bases. Germline values: CDR1 LGHNT, CDR2 FRNRAP. The CDR3 has 16 residues. DNA of the CDR3: TGTGCTAGTGGTTTGGGGGCGGGAGGTAACACCGGGGAGCTGTTTTTT. This gives the protein CASGLGAGGNTGELFF.

This clonotype was observed many times. The chain recombines TRBV27 with TRBJ2-7; D remains unclear. V lost 5 bases, J lost 2 bases, and 7 bases lay in between. From germline, CDR1 is MNHEY and CDR2 SMNVEV (reference sequence). The CDR3 is made up of 12 amino acids. The CDR3 DNA follows: TGTGCCAGCAGTCCAGGACCCTACGAGCAGTACTTC. This translates into CASSPGPYEQYF.

This clonotype was seen ten or more times. This chain links TRBV18 with TRBJ2-7; 10 bases are a match to TRBD2. Germline-derived CDR1 and CDR2 are KGHSH and LQKENI. The CDR3 runs 16 residues. Unmatched junction bases numbered 9, after V lost 3 bases and J lost 4 bases. The CDR3 DNA follows: TGTGCCAGCTCACCGGGTGCTAGCGGGAGAGTGTACGAGCAGTACTTC. Translated, it gives CASSPGASGRVYEQYF.

A note on this clonotype: It may be a read error: a sequence one base away is much more abundant. This chain links TRBV12-3 or TRBV12-4 with TRBJ1-6; D call uncertain. This CDR3 spans 15 amino acids. Deletions cut 5 bases from V and 0 bases from J, with 8 bases between. The DNA for the CDR3 is TGTGCCAGCAGTCCTCAGAGCTCCTATAATTCACCCCTCCACTTT. It specifies CASSPQSSYNSPLHF.

This clonotype was detected ten times or more. The V and J genes are TRBV4-1 and TRBJ2-7; 7 bases agree with TRBD1. CDR1 is MGHRA, CDR2 YSYEKL, per germline. The CDR3 totals 13 residues. Trimming took 4 bases from V and 9 from J; bases not matched to a gene: 9. The CDR3, as DNA: TGCGCCAGCAGCCTACAGGGGAGTAAGGCGCAGTACTTC. Translation: CASSLQGSKAQYF.

This clonotype was observed at least ten times. The V and J genes are TRBV19 and TRBJ1-5; D is unresolved. The CDR3 runs to 14 residues. The V end was cut by 5 bases, the J end by 0 bases, with 8 bases between. The germline V gene has CDR1 LNHDA and CDR2 SQIVND (reference sequence). CDR3 nucleotide sequence: TGTGCCAGTAGTCGTAGGCATAGCAATCAGCCCCAGCATTTT. Residues: CASSRRHSNQPQHF.